Sequencing of this T cell receptor (beta chain) was carried out in a study of blood T cell repertoires in COVID-19. Study as a whole: COVID-19 samples, acute and convalescent, were from the United States, Italy and Spain.

This CDR3 contains 14 residues. Germline loops: CDR1 SNHLY, CDR2 FYNNEI. The junction had 7 bases not matched to a gene; V was cut back by 7 bases and J by 6 bases. Authors' processing steps: Estimation of nucleated cell counts was performed using reference gene primer amplification. TCRdb's copy holds only in-frame clones and misses some; the assay was immunoSEQ multiplex PCR. V, J and clone size were drawn from that table, and D and trimming were deduced from the DNA. The table has about 300,000 clones, about nine tenths seen once. Assignment of participants to cohorts was predicated upon participant-reported clinical history. Recovery among Cohort 3 donors was established by two negative PCRs, clearance, or symptom resolution.

The V gene is TRBV2, the J gene TRBJ2-2; 8 bases align to TRBD1. The TCR was taken from a woman under 30 who had recovered from COVID-19. Specimen: PBMCs or T cells enriched from blood (not recorded which). CDR3 sequence reads: CASKDRVFAGELFF. Here the CDR3 DNA reads TGTGCCAGCAAGGACAGGGTGTTTGCCGGGGAGCTGTTTTTT.